This T cell receptor beta chain was sequenced during a study of blood T cell repertoires in COVID-19. Study-wide context: Collection of acute and convalescent COVID-19 samples took place in the United States, Italy and Spain.

The CDR3 has 15 residues. Trimming removed 0 bases at V and 7 bases at J, with 13 bases between. CDR1 LGHDT and CDR2 YNNKEL come from the germline V gene (reference sequence). Self-reported history from a screening survey and questionnaire set each donor's cohort. Assay: immunoSEQ multiplex PCR; the TCRdb copy retains only in-frame clones and omits some. Of a few hundred thousand clones detected, 70% to 90% appear once; the ten largest clones hold 6.6%. Material for sequencing was PBMCs or T cells enriched from blood (not recorded which). The rearrangement uses TRBV3-1 (or the pseudogene TRBV3-2) and TRBJ1-5; tentatively, D is TRBD1 (5 bases). The source is a woman in her fifties or sixties who had been exposed to COVID-19. The CDR3 coding sequence is TGTGCCAGCAGCCAAGATCGCGGGGGACGACAGCCCCAGCATTTT. This encodes CASSQDRGGRQPQHF.